This note documents a single T cell receptor gamma chain sequence. No cognate antigen has been identified for it. This could be a read error, since a much larger clone is one nucleotide away. According to the germline V gene (reference sequence), CDR1 reads GITISATS and CDR2 reads ISYDGTV. The cysteine opens and the phenylalanine closes a CDR3 of 16 amino acids. Solely the CDR3 DNA is kept, with 48 bases framed from the first base. Library prep was done by PCR. The run used an Illumina MiSeq. Public reads were reanalyzed in TCRdb with CATT, and rows carrying the same DNA were merged afterwards. Within this sample are 900 to 950 gamma-chain clones, with under 5% of them counted one time only. The ten largest clones add up to less than 75% of the sample. The data originate from a study of human gamma delta and Vdelta1 T cells listed by TCRdb under 2018. For the study in its entirety: Delta One T cells, Vd1+ gamma-delta T cells, were investigated in the study as cytotoxic effectors against acute myeloid leukemia.

The V gene is TRGV9 and the J gene is TRGJP. The sample taken for sequencing was naive CD27+ Vdelta1 gamma-delta T cells from blood. The clonotype was recovered from a human donor in good health. The DNA reads TGTGCCTTGTGGGAGGTGCAAGAGTGGGGCAAAAAAATCAAGGTATTT. This encodes CALWEVQEWGKKIKVF.